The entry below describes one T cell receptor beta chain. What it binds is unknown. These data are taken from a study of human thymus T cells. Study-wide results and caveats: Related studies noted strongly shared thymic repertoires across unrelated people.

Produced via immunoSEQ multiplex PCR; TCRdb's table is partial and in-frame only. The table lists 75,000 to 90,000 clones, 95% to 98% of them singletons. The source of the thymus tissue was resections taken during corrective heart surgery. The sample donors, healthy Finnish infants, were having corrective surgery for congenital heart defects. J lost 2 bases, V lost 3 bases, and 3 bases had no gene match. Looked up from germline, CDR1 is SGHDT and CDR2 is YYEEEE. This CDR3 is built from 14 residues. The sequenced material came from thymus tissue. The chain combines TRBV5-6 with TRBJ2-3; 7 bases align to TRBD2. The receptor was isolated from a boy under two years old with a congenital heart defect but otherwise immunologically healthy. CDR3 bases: TGTGCCAGCAGCTCCGGGAGGACCACAGATACGCAGTATTTT. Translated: CASSSGRTTDTQYF.